This T cell receptor beta chain emerged from a study of T cells in Graves' hyperthyroidism and ophthalmopathy. Study conclusions and caveats: The majority of expanded thyroid clonotypes above 0.001 also appeared in blood.

Points on this clonotype: The antigen is not known.

Hyperthyroidism, newly diagnosed and lasting under 2 months, affected patients aged 18 to 65. Lactation, pregnancy, other autoimmune disease or uncontrolled infection excluded patients. RNA transcripts served as the template for amplifying TCR beta CDR3 regions. When the TCR CDR3 underwent first-round RT-PCR, the HTBI primer set was used. TCRdb itself ran the multiplex PCR reads through MiXCR, one entry per CDR3 protein. The sample includes roughly 200,000 distinct CDR3 sequences, about 16% seen only once; the top ten take about 45%. CDR3 size: 12 residues. V dropped 4 bases and J dropped 7 bases, with 10 bases sitting between them. Germline V CDR1 and CDR2: KGHSH, LQKENI.

V gene TRBV18 combines with J gene TRBJ1-2; D unresolved. This TCR derives from a man aged 35 to 55 with Graves' hyperthyroidism. Source material: blood. Here the CDR3 DNA reads TGTGCCAGCTCACTTCCTCCAGGTGGCTACACCTTC. Its protein is CASSLPPGGYTF.